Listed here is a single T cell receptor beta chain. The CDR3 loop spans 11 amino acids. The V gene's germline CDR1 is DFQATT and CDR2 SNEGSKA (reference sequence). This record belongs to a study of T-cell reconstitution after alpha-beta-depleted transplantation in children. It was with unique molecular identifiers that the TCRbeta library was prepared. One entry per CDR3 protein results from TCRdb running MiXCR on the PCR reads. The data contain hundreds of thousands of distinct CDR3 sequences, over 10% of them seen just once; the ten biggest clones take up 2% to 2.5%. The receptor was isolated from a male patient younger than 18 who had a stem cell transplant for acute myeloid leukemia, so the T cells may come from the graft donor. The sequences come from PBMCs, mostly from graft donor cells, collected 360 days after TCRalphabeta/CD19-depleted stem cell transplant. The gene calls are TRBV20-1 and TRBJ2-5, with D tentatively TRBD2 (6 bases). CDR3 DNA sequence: TGCAGCGGGACCTCAGGAGGGGCCCAGTACTTC. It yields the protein CSGTSGGAQYF.